This paragraph reports one T cell receptor beta chain. Clones were read by immunoSEQ multiplex PCR, and TCRdb kept only the in-frame ones, dropping some. The sample holds about 400,000 clones; 80% to 90% are singletons and the top ten take about 1.9%. The V end lost 2 bases, the J end lost 0 bases, and 16 bases lay between the germline ends. CDR3 size: 17 residues. Germline CDR1 SGHAT, CDR2 FQNNGV. Living in 25 or so US areas, the participants were between about 18 and 100 years of age. Cohort assignment relied on participant-reported clinical history. The sample belongs to a study of blood T cell repertoires in COVID-19. The overall study: The recovered donors of Cohort 3 showed two negative PCRs, clearance, or symptom resolution. Sites in the United States, Italy and Spain provided acute and convalescent COVID-19 samples.

The chain employs TRBV11-2 and TRBJ2-5; D perhaps matches TRBD1 (5 bases). The clonotype originates from a man aged 40-55 years in a cohort exposed to, infected with or recovered from COVID-19 (not recorded which). Sequenced input: PBMCs or T cells enriched from blood (not recorded which). For the CDR3, the DNA is TGTGCCAGCAGCTTACTGGGCAGGGCAGGGTACCAAGAGACCCAGTACTTC. As protein: CASSLLGRAGYQETQYF. Full variable domain (rest looked up from reference TRBV11-2 and TRBJ2-5): EAGVAQSPRYKIIEKRQSVAFWCNPISGHATLYWYQQILGQGPKLLIQFQNNGVVDDSQLPKDRFSAERLKGVDSTLKIQPAKLEDSAVYLCASSLLGRAGYQETQYFGPGTRLLVL.